This TCR beta chain was recovered during a study of blood T cells in healthy people across ages. In this sample, this clonotype turned up a few times. Its antigen is still unknown. Overall study results and limits: Using unsorted PBMCs precluded a conclusive naive versus antigen-experienced comparison.

The germline V and J ends were trimmed by 8 bases and 0 bases, with 8 bases remaining between them. The germline CDR1 and CDR2 sequences are MNHNY and SVGAGI (reference sequence). The CDR3 is 12 amino acids. Through a sample-barcoded 5' primer and a J-beta primer mix, a second PCR was run for roughly 7 to 12 cycles. Each CDR3 protein gets one entry after TCRdb re-called the 5' RACE reads with MiXCR. Of about 1.8 million distinct CDR3 sequences listed, 49% are singletons. This TCR was recovered from a woman aged 40 to 50 in good health. Material for sequencing was blood. The chain uses TRBV6-6 and TRBJ2-7; TRBD1 might be the D (6 bases). The CDR3 DNA sequence: TGTGCCAGCCAGGACAGCTCCTACGAGCAGTACTTC. This codes for CASQDSSYEQYF.